This is a list of T cell receptor beta chains from one sample in a study of T cell responses to AZD1222 COVID-19 vaccine. Method: immunoSEQ multiplex PCR; TCRdb's copy keeps in-frame clones and lacks some. The table records about 140,000 clones, approximately 90% of them present only once. Sequenced material: peripheral blood, taken on day 0 of AZD1222 vaccination. These receptors all stem from an adult in good health. CDR3s include the opening cysteine and the closing phenylalanine or tryptophan. A D gene is named only where the DNA matches it firmly. The size of a clone is reported for some rows only, either as once, few or many, or as a class for expanded clones.

few,TRBV27,14,TRBJ1-6,TRBD1,CASSRGTVNSPLHF,TGTGCCAGCAGCCGCGGGACAGTAAATTCACCCCTCCACTTT
-,TRBV25-1,14,TRBJ2-2,-,CASSRGLITGELFF,TGTGCCAGCAGTCGAGGGCTTATCACCGGGGAGCTGTTTTTT
-,TRBV10-3,21,TRBJ2-2,TRBD2,CAISALKLGGLAGVWAGELFF,TGTGCCATCAGTGCCTTAAAACTCGGAGGACTAGCGGGAGTTTGGGCCGGGGAGCTGTTTTTT
-,TRBV4-1,13,TRBJ1-2,TRBD1,CASSDHRGDGYTF,TGCGCCAGCAGCGACCACAGGGGCGATGGCTACACCTTC
-,TRBV27,13,TRBJ1-2,TRBD1,CASGQGPYLGYTF,TGTGCCAGTGGACAGGGGCCCTACCTTGGCTACACCTTC
-,TRBV6-5,14,TRBJ1-1,-,CASSYGVPSAEAFF,TGTGCCAGCAGTTACGGGGTCCCGAGCGCTGAAGCTTTCTTT
-,TRBV27,16,TRBJ1-2,-,CASSVSFRGPNYGYTF,TGTGCCAGCAGTGTCTCATTCCGGGGCCCTAACTATGGCTACACCTTC
-,TRBV27,9,TRBJ1-2,-,CANSGGYTF,TGTGCCAACAGTGGTGGCTACACCTTC
-,TRBV30,13,TRBJ2-1,TRBD2,CAWRLAGSNEQFF,TGTGCCTGGAGACTAGCGGGAAGTAATGAGCAGTTCTTC
once,TRBV19,13,TRBJ2-5,-,CASSISSRETQYF,TGTGCCAGTAGTATATCGAGCAGGGAGACCCAGTACTTC
-,TRBV7-9,13,TRBJ1-2,-,CASSPEVVGGYTF,TGTGCCAGCAGTCCCGAGGTGGTGGGTGGCTACACCTTC
-,TRBV6-2/TRBV6-3,15,TRBJ1-5,-,CASSYSVLSNQPQHF,TGTGCCAGCAGTTACTCGGTTCTTAGCAATCAGCCCCAGCATTTT
-,TRBV3-1/TRBV3-2,15,TRBJ2-7,TRBD2,CASSPRLAGRGEQYF,TGTGCCAGCAGCCCCCGACTAGCCGGGAGAGGCGAGCAGTACTTC
-,TRBV28,18,TRBJ2-1,TRBD2,CASSPQVGGGRAYNEQFF,TGTGCCAGCAGTCCTCAAGTCGGGGGCGGGAGGGCCTACAATGAGCAGTTCTTC
-,TRBV28,11,TRBJ2-4,-,CASSYDDIQYF,TGTGCCAGCAGTTATGATGACATTCAGTACTTC
-,TRBV29-1,18,TRBJ1-3,-,CSVEEREDSDLVGNTIYF,TGCAGCGTTGAGGAGAGAGAGGACAGCGACTTGGTTGGAAACACCATATATTTT
-,TRBV4-2,17,TRBJ2-3,-,CASSQEERSKSTDTQYF,TGTGCCAGCAGCCAAGAGGAGCGCTCGAAGAGCACAGATACGCAGTATTTT
once,TRBV15,14,TRBJ2-3,-,CAIRAVGGQDTQYF,TGTGCCATCAGAGCCGTAGGGGGTCAGGATACGCAGTATTTT
-,TRBV29-1,13,TRBJ1-5,-,CSVGEGSNQPQHF,TGCAGCGTTGGGGAAGGCAGCAATCAGCCCCAGCATTTT
-,TRBV7-9,17,TRBJ2-3,TRBD2,CASRHPSGRTSTDTQYF,TGTGCCAGCAGACACCCCAGCGGGAGGACTAGCACAGATACGCAGTATTTT
-,TRBV27,13,TRBJ1-1,-,CASSFGQNTEAFF,TGTGCCAGCAGTTTCGGGCAGAACACTGAAGCTTTCTTT
-,TRBV27,17,TRBJ1-4,-,CASSLYRGPDFNEKLFF,TGTGCCAGCAGTTTATATCGGGGGCCGGACTTTAATGAAAAACTGTTTTTT
-,TRBV19,16,TRBJ1-2,-,CASSILRGQLAYGYTF,TGTGCCAGTAGTATCCTTCGCGGACAGTTAGCCTATGGCTACACCTTC
once,TRBV7-5,14,TRBJ1-5,-,CARTANLGVQPQHF,TGTGCCAGAACCGCGAATTTGGGGGTTCAGCCCCAGCATTTT
-,TRBV9,16,TRBJ2-7,-,CASSVDPGPRGGEQYF,TGTGCCAGCAGCGTAGACCCGGGGCCTAGGGGCGGCGAGCAGTACTTC
-,TRBV27,12,TRBJ2-1,-,CASRTGYGEQFF,TGTGCCAGCCGAACAGGGTACGGTGAGCAGTTCTTC
-,TRBV5-5,16,TRBJ1-2,-,CASSLTAGQGGYGYTF,TGTGCCAGCAGCTTGACGGCGGGGCAGGGCGGCTATGGCTACACCTTC
once,TRBV6-5,14,TRBJ2-7,-,CASSLGAGSYEQYF,TGTGCCAGCAGCTTGGGGGCAGGGTCCTACGAGCAGTACTTC
-,TRBV19,14,TRBJ1-2,-,CASSIGRVRYGYTF,TGTGCCAGTAGTATCGGTCGGGTCCGCTATGGCTACACCTTC
-,TRBV24-1,16,TRBJ2-1,TRBD2,CATSGWTSGRGNEQFF,TGTGCCACCAGTGGGTGGACTAGCGGGAGAGGCAATGAGCAGTTCTTC
-,TRBV27,14,TRBJ1-2,-,CASSLGRAGRGYTF,TGTGCCAGCAGTTTGGGCAGGGCGGGGCGCGGCTACACCTTC
-,TRBV5-1,22,TRBJ1-3,-,CASSPEGASSTDFRQGRDTIYF,TGCGCCAGCAGCCCAGAGGGAGCGAGCTCCACCGACTTTCGGCAAGGGCGGGACACCATATATTTT
-,TRBV7-9,15,TRBJ1-1,-,CASRALQGRNTEAFF,TGTGCCAGCAGGGCCCTCCAAGGGAGGAACACTGAAGCTTTCTTT
-,TRBV9,13,TRBJ1-2,TRBD1,CASQGDRVYGYTF,TGTGCCTCCCAGGGGGACAGGGTATATGGCTACACCTTC
-,TRBV28,14,TRBJ1-2,TRBD1,CASSLSLQGGGYTF,TGTGCCAGCAGTTTATCCCTCCAGGGGGGAGGCTACACCTTC
-,TRBV4-2,16,TRBJ1-1,TRBD1,CASSHDDRGGDTEAFF,TGTGCCAGCAGCCACGACGACAGGGGGGGAGACACTGAAGCTTTCTTT
-,TRBV5-5,14,TRBJ1-4,-,CASSLGGRNKKLFF,TGTGCCAGCAGCTTGGGTGGCCGAAACAAAAAACTGTTTTTT
-,TRBV6-2/TRBV6-3,15,TRBJ2-3,-,CASSSSAEGTDTQYF,TGTGCCAGCAGTTCTAGCGCGGAAGGAACAGATACGCAGTATTTT
-,TRBV11-2,18,TRBJ1-3,TRBD1,CASSSGGTGGYSGNTIYF,TGTGCCAGCAGCTCAGGAGGGACAGGGGGGTACTCTGGAAACACCATATATTTT
-,TRBV4-3,21,TRBJ1-4,TRBD1,CASSQESRGPVYPTTNEKLFF,TGCGCCAGCAGCCAGGAGTCAAGGGGGCCGGTGTACCCTACAACTAATGAAAAACTGTTTTTT
-,TRBV27,15,TRBJ2-2,TRBD1,CASSMGQGWTGELFF,TGTGCCAGCAGCATGGGACAGGGGTGGACCGGGGAGCTGTTTTTT
-,TRBV6-2/TRBV6-3,18,TRBJ1-1,-,CASSYPYGLGEQNTEAFF,TGTGCCAGCAGTTACCCCTATGGCCTGGGGGAACAGAACACTGAAGCTTTCTTT
few,TRBV28,18,TRBJ1-4,-,CASRPIRGWSETNEKLFF,TGTGCCAGCAGGCCCATAAGGGGGTGGTCGGAAACTAATGAAAAACTGTTTTTT
-,TRBV6-2/TRBV6-3,12,TRBJ2-1,-,CASSYWLNEQFF,TGTGCCAGCAGTTACTGGTTAAACGAGCAGTTCTTC
once,TRBV5-6,15,TRBJ1-5,-,CASSLWGYSNQPQHF,TGTGCCAGCAGCTTATGGGGATATAGCAATCAGCCCCAGCATTTT
-,TRBV5-5,13,TRBJ1-4,-,CASSLAREEKLFF,TGTGCCAGCAGCTTGGCCAGGGAAGAAAAACTGTTTTTT
-,TRBV6-6,15,TRBJ2-1,TRBD2,CASSYSAGGYNEQFF,TGTGCCAGCAGTTACAGCGCGGGAGGTTACAATGAGCAGTTCTTC
-,TRBV5-1,17,TRBJ2-2,TRBD2,CASSFNLAGGRTGELFF,TGCGCCAGCAGCTTCAACCTAGCGGGAGGGAGGACCGGGGAGCTGTTTTTT
-,TRBV4-2,14,TRBJ2-7,-,CASSQRWGAGEQYF,TGTGCCAGCAGCCAGAGGTGGGGCGCGGGCGAGCAGTACTTC
-,TRBV19,17,TRBJ2-2,TRBD1,CASTLGVRQGNTGELFF,TGTGCCAGTACCTTAGGCGTCAGACAGGGGAACACCGGGGAGCTGTTTTTT
-,TRBV27,14,TRBJ1-4,TRBD1,CASGNRGEYEKLFF,TGTGCCAGCGGTAACAGGGGGGAATACGAAAAACTGTTTTTT
-,TRBV6-5,13,TRBJ2-3,-,CAIYPNYEDTQYF,TGTGCCATCTACCCGAATTACGAGGATACGCAGTATTTT
-,TRBV30,14,TRBJ1-2,-,CAWSVPRLRWGYTF,TGTGCCTGGAGTGTACCCCGGCTTCGTTGGGGCTACACCTTC
-,TRBV10-3,15,TRBJ1-2,-,CAISESEAELYGYTF,TGTGCCATCAGTGAGTCGGAGGCAGAGCTCTATGGCTACACCTTC
-,TRBV28,13,TRBJ2-1,TRBD2,CASRGRAHNEQFF,TGTGCCAGCCGCGGGAGGGCCCACAATGAGCAGTTCTTC
-,TRBV12-3/TRBV12-4,11,TRBJ1-1,TRBD1,CAIDTGAEAFF,TGTGCCATTGATACAGGGGCCGAAGCTTTCTTT
-,TRBV30,15,TRBJ2-4,-,CAWSADPLAKNIQYF,TGTGCCTGGAGTGCAGACCCCCTAGCCAAAAACATTCAGTACTTC
-,TRBV3-1/TRBV3-2,16,TRBJ2-3,TRBD2,CASSQKATSGTDTQYF,TGTGCCAGCAGCCAAAAAGCGACTAGCGGCACAGATACGCAGTATTTT
-,TRBV6-5,14,TRBJ2-1,TRBD2,CASSRGLASNEQFF,TGTGCCAGCAGCAGGGGACTAGCGTCGAATGAGCAGTTCTTC
once,TRBV19,15,TRBJ1-2,-,CASSAQGLANYGYTF,TGTGCCAGTAGTGCCCAGGGTCTAGCTAACTATGGCTACACCTTC